This T cell receptor beta chain was profiled in a study of STAT5B mutations in CD4+ large granular lymphocyte leukemia. Generated by immunoSEQ multiplex PCR, the TCRdb table keeps only in-frame clones and is missing some. This sample has around 20,000 clones; 82% occur once, and the top ten carry roughly 8.6%. CDR3 length equals 16 residues. Germline V CDR1 and CDR2: ENHRY, SYGVKD. The junction had 11 bases not matched to a gene; V was cut back by 7 bases and J by 3 bases. The chain couples TRBV10-3 to TRBJ1-2; TRBD1 matches 10 bases. The source of this sequence is a human donor in good health. The sequenced material came from CD4+ T cells from blood buffy coats. The CDR3 protein is CAINGDRGLLYYGYTF. The CDR3, as DNA: TGTGCCATCAATGGGGACAGGGGTCTCCTATACTATGGCTACACCTTC.